The 14 T cell receptor beta chains below were found in one sample sequenced in a study of shared clonotypes between healthy human individuals. The method was immunoSEQ multiplex PCR; TCRdb's version includes in-frame clones alone and lacks a portion of them. The repertoire consists of about 2.4 million clones, with approximately 92% occurring once and the leading ten covering roughly 0.14%. The sample taken for sequencing was naive CD4+ T cells sorted from blood. Regarding subset: CD45RA+ positively selected. All receptors come from a man aged 18 to 29 in good health.

J is TRBJ2-1 and V is TRBV7-9; TRBD2 aligns across 13 bases. Germline V gives CDR1 SEHNR, CDR2 FQNEAQ (reference sequence). V gave up 6 bases and J gave up 5 bases; unmatched junction bases: 7. The CDR3 sequence is 16 residues long. In DNA form, the CDR3 reads TGTGCCAGCAGTTGGACTAGCGGGAGCCTCCACAATGAGCAGTTCTTC. Its translation is CASSWTSGSLHNEQFF. The whole variable domain, remainder taken from reference TRBV7-9 and TRBJ2-1, is DTGVSQNPRHKITKRGQNVTFRCDPISEHNRLYWYRQTLGQGPEFLTYFQNEAQLEKSRLLSDRFSAERPKGSFSTLEIQRTEQGDSAMYLCASSWTSGSLHNEQFFGPGTRLTVL.

V usage is TRBV7-2 and J usage is TRBJ1-2; the D is unclear. CDR1 is SGHTA and CDR2 is FQGNSA in the germline V gene. The CDR3 loop spans 13 amino acids. Trimming removed 3 bases from V and 1 base from J, with 6 bases in between. The CDR3 sequence is CASSLLINYGYTF. The CDR3 DNA follows: TGTGCCAGCAGCTTGCTAATTAACTATGGCTACACCTTC.

The rearrangement joins TRBV7-2 to TRBJ2-7; D unresolved. Germline V lookup: CDR1 SGHTA, CDR2 FQGNSA. The V end lost 0 bases, the J end lost 6 bases, and 9 bases lay between the germline ends. The CDR3 spans 13 residues. The CDR3 loop reads CASSLARLAEQYF. The DNA of the CDR3 is TGTGCCAGCAGCTTAGCCCGGCTCGCCGAGCAGTACTTC.

V gene TRBV10-1 combines with J gene TRBJ2-5, with 7 nucleotides matching TRBD2. The CDR3 loop spans 13 amino acids. The V and J ends lost 4 bases and 5 bases, in that order; junction bases with no gene match: 4. Germline CDR1 reads WNHNN; CDR2 reads SYGVQD (reference sequence). CDR3 sequence: CASSGGGGETQYF. CDR3 DNA: TGCGCCAGCAGTGGCGGGGGTGGCGAGACCCAGTACTTC.

The chain joins TRBV9 to TRBJ2-2; TRBD2 is a possible D gene (6 bases). CDR3 length: 16 residues. The V end was cut by 0 bases, the J end by 0 bases, with 9 bases between. The germline V gene encodes CDR1 SGDLS and CDR2 YYNGEE. This CDR3 is CASSVDPSANTGELFF. The CDR3, as DNA: TGTGCCAGCAGCGTAGATCCTAGCGCGAACACCGGGGAGCTGTTTTTT.

In the case of this clone: Other DNA sequences in the sample encode the same CDR3. V gene TRBV5-1 combines with J gene TRBJ2-1; 8 positions match TRBD2. The V and J ends lost 2 bases and 0 bases, in that order; junction bases with no gene match: 1. The CDR3 is 15 residues long. Germline assignment: CDR1 SGHRS and CDR2 YFSETQ. CDR3 sequence reads: CASSFAGGSYNEQFF. Here the CDR3 DNA reads TGCGCCAGCAGCTTCGCGGGGGGCTCCTACAATGAGCAGTTCTTC.

The chain carries TRBV19 and TRBJ1-2; D remains ambiguous. The CDR3 has 15 residues. The germline V gene encodes CDR1 LNHDA and CDR2 SQIVND (reference sequence). The V end lost 8 bases, the J end lost 0 bases, and 16 bases lay between the germline ends. Here the CDR3 DNA reads TGTGCCAGTCAGTCCCCGGGGTACCCTAACTATGGCTACACCTTC. Translating it yields CASQSPGYPNYGYTF.

This clone was picked up one time. The CDR3 DNA reads as TGTGCCAGCAGCTTGGGGGTAGAGACCCAGTACTTC. Protein: CASSLGVETQYF. The rearrangement uses TRBV5-8 and TRBJ2-5, with D unclear. Germline CDR1 SGHTS, CDR2 YDEGEE. Trimming removed 0 bases from V and 4 bases from J, with 4 bases in between. This CDR3 has 12 amino acids.

The rearrangement links TRBV5-1 to TRBJ1-2; 8 nucleotides match TRBD1. The V segment lost 4 bases and the J segment 6 bases; nucleotides outside the gene matches: 5. Looked up from germline, CDR1 is SGHRS and CDR2 is YFSETQ. This CDR3 region has 13 residues. The CDR3 region has the DNA TGCGCCAGCAGCACGACAGGGGTACATGGCTACACCTTC. As protein: CASSTTGVHGYTF. The full variable domain, rest sourced from reference TRBV5-1 and TRBJ1-2, is KAGVTQTPRYLIKTRGQQVTLSCSPISGHRSVSWYQQTPGQGLQFLFEYFSETQRNKGNFPGRFSGRQFSNSRSEMNVSTLELGDSALYLCASSTTGVHGYTFGSGTRLTVV.

The chain is built from TRBV15 and TRBJ2-1, with TRBD2 identical over 13 bases. The CDR3 extends over 19 amino acids. The junction had 11 bases not matched to a gene; V was cut back by 0 bases and J by 6 bases. The V gene's germline CDR1 is LNHNV and CDR2 YYDKDF (reference sequence). CDR3 residues: CATSRDPRTSGGALNEQFF. The CDR3 region has the DNA TGTGCCACCAGCAGAGATCCCCGAACTAGCGGGGGGGCCCTCAATGAGCAGTTCTTC.

The V and J genes are TRBV4-3 and TRBJ1-2; 9 bases are shared with TRBD1. Losses at the gene ends were 2 bases for V and 2 bases for J; bases not matched to a gene: 3. Germline assignment: CDR1 LGHNA and CDR2 YSLEER. This CDR3 has 15 amino acids. CDR3 in amino acids: CASSQRTGGNYGYTF. DNA of the CDR3: TGCGCCAGCAGCCAAAGAACAGGGGGCAACTATGGCTACACCTTC.

This clone came up once. V is TRBV6-1 and J is TRBJ2-3; 7 bases agree with TRBD1. Germline values: CDR1 MNHNS, CDR2 SASEGT. The CDR3 runs 13 residues. V lost 9 bases and J lost 2; bases outside the gene matches: 5. The CDR3 spells CARGDSYTDTQYF. The CDR3 nucleotides are TGTGCCAGAGGGGACAGTTACACAGATACGCAGTATTTT.

The chain has TRBV6-5 and TRBJ1-2; D perhaps matches TRBD1 (5 bases). Germline assignment: CDR1 MNHEY and CDR2 SVGAGI. Trimming left V 0 bases short and J 2 bases short, with 10 bases between. The CDR3 consists of 15 residues. CDR3 nucleotides: TGTGCCAGCAGTTACTCGCTGACAGCGAACTATGGCTACACCTTC. Translating it yields CASSYSLTANYGYTF.

This chain joins TRBV7-2 and TRBJ1-6; tentatively, D is TRBD1 (5 bases). Between the trimmed V and J ends, which lost 2 bases and 7 bases, there was a span of 21 bases. Germline V lookup: CDR1 SGHTA, CDR2 FQGNSA. The CDR3 totals 18 residues. CDR3 protein: CASSLKLPEGRKNSPLHF. CDR3 DNA sequence: TGTGCCAGCAGCTTAAAGCTACCTGAGGGACGGAAAAATTCACCCCTCCACTTT.